This TCR beta chain was retrieved from a study of blood T cell repertoires in COVID-19. In the authors' methods: The assay estimated nucleated cells by amplifying reference gene primers. TCRdb keeps only in-frame clones here, not all; method: immunoSEQ multiplex PCR. V and J calls and clone size are those listed in that table; D and trimming were worked out from the DNA. The table has approximately 260,000 clones, about 86% seen once; the top ten hold roughly 4%. Germline loops: CDR1 SGHRS, CDR2 YFSETQ. Between the trimmed V and J ends, which lost 4 bases and 1 base, there was a span of 11 bases. This CDR3 is built from 14 residues.

Sequencing was carried out using PBMCs or T cells enriched from blood (not recorded which). This rearrangement joins TRBV5-1 to TRBJ1-1, with D uncertain. This clonotype was sampled from a man aged 30 to 39 with acute COVID-19. The CDR3 loop is CASSPSSGNTEAFF. The CDR3 coding sequence is TGCGCCAGCAGCCCAAGTTCAGGGAACACTGAAGCTTTCTTT.